The 2 T cell receptor beta chains below all came from one sample that was sequenced in a study of T cells in Graves' hyperthyroidism and ophthalmopathy. Authors of the study amplified TCR beta CDR3 regions from RNA transcripts. HTBI primers drove first-round RT-PCR of the TCR CDR3. TCRdb fed the multiplex PCR reads into MiXCR, producing one record per CDR3 protein. The repertoire holds a few hundred thousand distinct CDR3 sequences, with about 20% as singletons. Sequenced material: blood. The receptors originated from a woman in her 50s with Graves' hyperthyroidism.

V usage is TRBV20-1 and J usage is TRBJ2-1; D gene ambiguous. The germline V and J ends were trimmed by 5 bases and 9 bases, with 11 bases remaining between them. There are 11 residues in the CDR3. In germline, CDR1 is DFQATT, CDR2 SNEGSKA (reference sequence). The CDR3 region is CSAVLGGEQFF. The CDR3 nucleotides are TGCAGTGCTGTCCTAGGTGGTGAGCAGTTCTTC.

This clonotype came up many times. This chain uses TRBV2 with TRBJ1-5; 7 bases line up with TRBD1. CDR3 length equals 13 residues. V lost 7 bases, J lost 7 bases, and 7 bases stayed unmatched. Germline CDR1 is SNHLY and CDR2 is FYNNEI. CDR3 nucleotides: TGTGCCAGCACATCTCAGGGGGGCCAGCCCCAGCATTTT. It is translated as CASTSQGGQPQHF.